The 16 T cell receptor beta chains below were found in one sample sequenced in a study of cytomegalovirus exposure and HLA in healthy donors. This PCR relied on a set of 60 Vbeta primers and 13 Jbeta primers. Sequenced by immunoSEQ multiplex PCR; TCRdb stores in-frame clones only, minus some. The sample lists hundreds of thousands of clones, roughly 80% occurring once. The source material was PBMCs. The receptors come from a man aged 40-50 years in good health and CMV-seropositive.

This chain links TRBV5-5 with TRBJ2-2, with D possibly being TRBD2 (5 bases). V shed 4 bases and J shed 5 bases, with 12 bases lying between them. The CDR3 runs to 14 residues. Germline values: CDR1 SGHKS, CDR2 YYEKEE (reference sequence). CDR3: CASSEGGKTGELFF. The CDR3 DNA reads TGTGCCAGCAGCGAAGGAGGCAAAACCGGGGAGCTGTTTTTT.

The genes are TRBV7-9 and TRBJ2-3, with D possibly matching TRBD2 (6 bases). Trimming stripped 3 bases from V and 1 base from J, with 20 bases between. The germline V gene encodes CDR1 SEHNR and CDR2 FQNEAQ (reference sequence). CDR3 length equals 18 residues. The CDR3 coding sequence is TGTGCCAGCAGCTTTTTGACGGGAGATGACCGGCGCACAGATACGCAGTATTTT. Protein: CASSFLTGDDRRTDTQYF.

This chain connects TRBV15 to TRBJ2-7; 9 nucleotides agree with TRBD2. J lost 3 bases, V lost 5 bases, and 5 bases had no gene match. Germline values: CDR1 LNHNV, CDR2 YYDKDF (reference sequence). The CDR3 is 14 residues long. The CDR3 sequence: CATSPAGGGYEQYF. CDR3 nucleotides: TGTGCCACCAGCCCCGCGGGAGGGGGCTACGAGCAGTACTTC.

This clone was counted a single time. The chain uses TRBV29-1 and TRBJ2-7; weak D call: TRBD2 (5 bases). Trimming removed 6 bases from V and 0 bases from J, with 9 bases in between. This CDR3 comprises 12 residues. CDR1 SQVTM and CDR2 ANQGSEA come from the germline V gene. The CDR3 loop reads CSVRVASYEQYF. In DNA form, the CDR3 reads TGCAGCGTGAGGGTGGCCTCCTACGAGCAGTACTTC.

This chain uses TRBV5-6 with TRBJ1-2; 10 positions agree with TRBD1. CDR3 length equals 12 residues. J lost 8 bases, V lost 6 bases, and 4 bases had no gene match. CDR1 is SGHDT, CDR2 YYEEEE, per germline. In DNA, the CDR3 is TGTGCCAGCACCGACAGGGGGCTCGGCTACACCTTC. Its protein is CASTDRGLGYTF.

V usage is TRBV6-1 and J usage is TRBJ2-3; the match to TRBD2 covers 12 bases. The CDR3 length is 17 residues. Germline assignment: CDR1 MNHNS and CDR2 SASEGT. Losses at the gene ends were 1 base for V and 4 bases for J; bases not matched to a gene: 6. The CDR3 coding sequence is TGTGCCAGCAGTGAAGGGTCTAGCGGGAGGGGCCCAGATACGCAGTATTTT. It yields the protein CASSEGSSGRGPDTQYF.

The chain employs TRBV11-1 and TRBJ2-7; 8 nucleotides align to TRBD2. Trimming removed 2 bases from V and 6 bases from J; junction bases left unmatched: 9. The CDR3 is 15 residues long. Germline V lookup: CDR1 SGHAT, CDR2 FQDESV (reference sequence). DNA of the CDR3: TGTGCCAGCAGCTTACGGTCAGCGGGAGTTGGCGAGCAGTACTTC. This sequence encodes CASSLRSAGVGEQYF.

The rearrangement joins TRBV5-8 to TRBJ1-2; a weak D match, TRBD1 (6 bases). The CDR3 is 15 amino acids. Trimming cost V 2 bases and J 8 bases, with 19 bases left between them. CDR1 is SGHTS, CDR2 YDEGEE, per germline. The CDR3 bases are TGTGCCAGCAGCTTCACGGACAGCCGAAATAACGGCTACACCTTC. This translates into CASSFTDSRNNGYTF.

The chain couples TRBV6-1 to TRBJ2-1, with 11 bases matching TRBD2. The germline V gene has CDR1 MNHNS and CDR2 SASEGT. V was clipped by 4 bases and J by 3 bases; unmatched bases: 5. This CDR3 contains 16 residues. The CDR3 protein is CASSGRLAGFYNEQFF. The CDR3 DNA reads as TGTGCCAGCAGTGGCCGACTAGCGGGATTCTACAATGAGCAGTTCTTC.

By its share, this clone is medium-sized (0.01 to 0.1%). CDR3: CASSISGLSTDTQYF. The CDR3 nucleotides read TGTGCCAGTAGTATCTCCGGGTTATCAACAGATACGCAGTATTTT. The chain couples TRBV19 to TRBJ2-3; D gene uncertain. The germline V gene has CDR1 LNHDA and CDR2 SQIVND (reference sequence). V dropped 3 bases and J dropped 3 bases, with 13 bases sitting between them. The CDR3 has 15 residues.

The J gene is TRBJ2-1, the V gene TRBV5-1, with TRBD2 identical over 7 bases. The CDR3 consists of 17 residues. V shed 0 bases, J shed 9 bases, and the junction held 15 bases outside the gene matches. Germline V gene data show CDR1 as SGHRS and CDR2 as YFSETQ. DNA for the CDR3: TGCGCCAGCAGCTTGGACCCTAAAAAGGGGACTACCGGTGAGCAGTTCTTC. Amino acid sequence: CASSLDPKKGTTGEQFF.

The chain is built from TRBV5-4 and TRBJ2-2; 14 nucleotides line up with TRBD2. CDR3 length: 16 amino acids. Per the germline V gene, CDR1 is SGHNT and CDR2 is YYREEE (reference sequence). V lost 2 bases and J lost 7; bases outside the gene matches: 4. CDR3 DNA sequence: TGTGCCAGCAGCTTCGGACTAGCGGGAGGCGGCGGGGAGCTGTTTTTT. It specifies CASSFGLAGGGGELFF.

The genes are TRBV5-1 and TRBJ2-2, with D perhaps TRBD1 (6 bases). Per germline, CDR1 SGHRS and CDR2 YFSETQ. The CDR3 is made up of 16 amino acids. The V end lost 0 bases, the J end lost 4 bases, and 13 bases lay between the germline ends. The CDR3 nucleotides are TGCGCCAGCAGCTTGGCATCCAGGGGTGTCACCGGGGAGCTGTTTTTT. Translating it yields CASSLASRGVTGELFF.

V usage is TRBV13 and J usage is TRBJ2-1; weak D call: TRBD2 (5 bases). In germline, CDR1 is PRHDT, CDR2 FYEKMQ (reference sequence). The CDR3 length is 15 residues. Trimming pared 2 bases from V and 0 bases from J, leaving 8 bases between. In DNA form, the CDR3 reads TGTGCCAGCAGCTTAAGGAGGACCTCCTACAATGAGCAGTTCTTC. Its protein is CASSLRRTSYNEQFF.

The CDR3 region is CASSLDPNTEAFF. The CDR3 nucleotides read TGTGCCAGCAGCTTAGATCCAAACACTGAAGCTTTCTTT. The chain links TRBV11-2 to TRBJ1-1; unclear D gene. Germline V lookup: CDR1 SGHAT, CDR2 FQNNGV. The V gene lost 0 bases and the J gene lost 2 bases, with 4 bases spanning the gap. The CDR3 covers 13 residues.

The V and J genes are TRBV19 and TRBJ2-2; possibly TRBD1 for D (6 bases). The ends were cut back, 4 bases at V and 1 base at J, with 10 bases in the middle. The CDR3 extends over 15 amino acids. Germline-derived CDR1 and CDR2 are LNHDA and SQIVND (reference sequence). CDR3 DNA: TGTGCCAGTAGTAACGGACAGCGGAACACCGGGGAGCTGTTTTTT. Protein sequence: CASSNGQRNTGELFF.